The present T cell receptor (beta chain) was sequenced within a study of human T cells and chemical hapten exposure (dated by TCRdb to about 2021). The study in broad terms: For sensitization, 2% DPC in acetone was applied to a roughly 2 cm by roughly 2 cm area of upper inner arm skin. The patient cohort, mostly female, included alopecia areata with under or over 50% scalp involvement, alopecia totalis and alopecia universalis. Blood samples were taken from patients before sensitization (week 0) and at 2, 6 and about 24 weeks after DPC sensitization. Patch testing was done on the upper back using Finn chambers containing 0.01% DPC, and results were scored after 6 days according to International Contact Dermatitis Research Group standards. This study followed changes in the peripheral blood TCR repertoire in vivo during primary and secondary sensitization of alopecia patients to the hapten diphenylcyclopropenone (DPC). Libraries were combined into a pool for sequencing, and differences in TCR yield between samples came mainly from small differences in library volumes within the pool. Around 30 alopecia patients provided blood for TCR sequencing at one to four time points (pre-sensitization, 2, 6 and 24 weeks). Throughout the study period of 20 to 25 weeks, patients also received therapeutic DPC doses to the scalp every week.

Sequences KGHSH (CDR1) and LQKENI (CDR2) are obtained from the germline V gene. The CDR3 runs 18 amino acids, cysteine and phenylalanine included. Here the CDR3 DNA is all that survives: 54 bases in frame from base 1. The junction shows trimming of 0 bases on V and 0 bases on J, plus 16 bases between the germline ends. What the work shows at the level of the full study, not this receptor alone: Repeated subsampling changed both the strength of the expansion versus patch-test correlation and the threshold at which the correlation became significant. Compared with pre-sensitization or healthy control sets, expanded TCRs formed significantly more large CDR3 similarity clusters, which is consistent with antigen-driven responses. Alopecia, a presumed autoimmune disease, was present in all patients, so the immune response of the patients might differ from that of healthy individuals. A positive correlation was found between the number of PT1 expanded TCRs and patch test score, with significance reached at thresholds 8, 16 and 32 but not 4. DPC sensitization did not change the number of TCRs with a frequency above 1 in 1000, and there was no evidence of changes in global repertoire structure.

The time point label, read with the paper, signifies: patch test 1, 2 weeks after DPC sensitization. Reading the label with the study, this specimen's treatment or condition is: therapeutic diphenylcyclopropenone sensitization with weekly scalp DPC. At each patch-test visit, blood was drawn before the patch test was applied. Patients were eligible if aged 18 to 70, diagnosed with alopecia and judged suitable for DPC therapy, and pregnant patients were excluded. Total RNA was extracted from unfractionated whole blood collected in Tempus Blood RNA tubes. The library came from RACE. Sequencing was performed on a NextSeq 500. During library preparation, unique molecular identifiers were attached to individual cDNA molecules so that TCRs could be counted in a quantitative, reproducible way. For every blood RNA sample, sequencing covered both the TCR alpha and TCR beta chains. For the original study's pipeline: The median number of TCRs per sample was over 85,000, ranging from about 23,224 to 690,600. The Decombinator software suite was used to annotate the V, J and CDR3 of the TCR reads. To make PS versus PT1 abundance plots, every sample was subsampled to the same number of TCRs (28,000). Expanded TCRs were defined as absent before sensitization and observed at least eight times at the 2-week time point. In TCRdb, the public reads were trimmed at Q25 with fastp and aligned with MiXCR, with productive beta chains retained. Entries that share a CDR3 protein sequence are merged under the most common genes and DNA. These V and J calls rely on TCRdb rather than the paper's analysis. The sample table lists some 340,000 distinct CDR3 sequences, roughly 6.9% of them with a count of one. The ten largest clonotypes hold less than 10% of the sample.

In this sample, this clonotype turned up many times. Its antigen remains undetermined. No much larger clonotype is one base removed from it; base qualities were not supplied. The clonotype was recovered from a woman aged 18-29 years with alopecia areata. Some clones in this sample may be carry-over from other donors' samples. This sequence uses TRBV18 and TRBJ2-3; no D segment can be confidently identified. This sample comprised whole blood, obtained in connection with sensitization to the hapten diphenylcyclopropenone (DPC). This receptor carries the CDR3 CASSPPYSRTASTDTQYF. The nucleotide sequence is given as TGTGCCAGCTCACCACCGTACAGCAGGACCGCTAGCACAGATACGCAGTATTTT.